These 12 T cell receptor beta chains originate from one sample sequenced in a study of blood T cell repertoires in COVID-19. Sequencing was performed with immunoSEQ multiplex PCR; in TCRdb, only in-frame clones are kept and a portion is missing. The sample yields approximately 230,000 clones, around 88% seen once. Sequences were obtained from peripheral blood. These receptors were collected from a man older than 75 with acute or convalescent COVID-19.

This clone appeared once. J is TRBJ2-1 and V is TRBV3-1 (or the pseudogene TRBV3-2); 8 nucleotides line up with TRBD2. V gave up 3 bases and J gave up 5 bases; unmatched junction bases: 9. This CDR3 contains 16 residues. Germline-derived CDR1 and CDR2 are LGHDT and YNNKEL (reference sequence). As DNA, the CDR3 is TGTGCCAGCAGCCACTATTCGGGAGGGACCGACAATGAGCAGTTCTTC. Translating gives CASSHYSGGTDNEQFF.

V and J are TRBV18 and TRBJ2-5, with 8 nucleotides matching TRBD1. The CDR3 has 15 residues. The V and J ends lost 6 bases and 2 bases, in that order; junction bases with no gene match: 8. The germline gives CDR1 KGHSH, CDR2 LQKENI. The DNA of the CDR3 is TGTGCCAGCTCTCGAAGGACAGGGCTACAAGAGACCCAGTACTTC. Its protein is CASSRRTGLQETQYF.

The chain combines TRBV12-3 or TRBV12-4 with TRBJ2-3, with D unclear. This CDR3 contains 13 residues. V was clipped by 5 bases and J by 1 base, with 7 bases between them. CDR3 sequence (DNA): TGTGCCAGCAGTCGTTATCGCACAGATACGCAGTATTTT. As protein: CASSRYRTDTQYF.

The rearrangement uses TRBV5-1 and TRBJ2-5; 12 nucleotides line up with TRBD2. The V gene's germline CDR1 is SGHRS and CDR2 YFSETQ. The trim removed 5 bases at V and 1 base at J, leaving 6 bases unmatched. The CDR3 length is 16 residues. The CDR3: CASRKSSGRAQETQYF. In DNA form, the CDR3 reads TGCGCCAGCAGAAAATCTAGCGGGAGGGCCCAAGAGACCCAGTACTTC.

J is TRBJ1-4 and V is TRBV19; 9 bases match TRBD1. Losses at the gene ends were 9 bases for V and 7 bases for J; bases not matched to a gene: 9. This CDR3 is built from 14 residues. CDR1 is LNHDA and CDR2 is SQIVND in the germline V gene (reference sequence). The CDR3 sequence: CASQAQGAVEKLFF. CDR3 in DNA: TGTGCCAGCCAGGCACAGGGGGCTGTTGAAAAACTGTTTTTT.

This clone has a single count. The J gene is TRBJ1-2, the V gene TRBV10-3, with D unclear. The CDR3 sequence is 13 residues long. Trimming shortened V by 5 bases and J by 2 bases, and 9 bases separated the two germline ends. CDR1 is ENHRY and CDR2 is SYGVKD in the germline V gene. CDR3 in DNA: TGTGCCATCAGTACAGTAACCAACTATGGCTACACCTTC. Translated, it gives CAISTVTNYGYTF.

This rearrangement joins TRBV5-1 to TRBJ2-2; TRBD1 might be the D (5 bases). Trimming left V 0 bases short and J 4 bases short, with 7 bases between. Germline V lookup: CDR1 SGHRS, CDR2 YFSETQ. The CDR3 is 14 amino acids. CDR3 loop: CASSLGDSTGELFF. CDR3 DNA sequence: TGCGCCAGCAGCTTGGGTGACAGCACCGGGGAGCTGTTTTTT. The entire variable domain, with the rest obtained from reference TRBV5-1 and TRBJ2-2, is as follows: KAGVTQTPRYLIKTRGQQVTLSCSPISGHRSVSWYQQTPGQGLQFLFEYFSETQRNKGNFPGRFSGRQFSNSRSEMNVSTLELGDSALYLCASSLGDSTGELFFGEGSRLTVL.

This chain links TRBV19 with TRBJ1-1; the match to TRBD1 covers 8 bases. J gave up 0 bases and V 3 bases, and 6 bases lay outside the gene matches. Germline V gene lookup returns CDR1 LNHDA and CDR2 SQIVND (reference sequence). CDR3 length: 16 amino acids. The CDR3 nucleotides read TGTGCCAGTAGTATTGGGGAGACAGGGGTGAACACTGAAGCTTTCTTT. Its translation is CASSIGETGVNTEAFF.

The gene calls are TRBV11-2 and TRBJ2-7, with 8 bases fitting TRBD2. Trimming took 6 bases from V and 3 from J; bases not matched to a gene: 10. Germline CDR1 reads SGHAT; CDR2 reads FQNNGV. The CDR3 totals 15 residues. The CDR3 DNA sequence: TGTGCCAGCAGTCTCAGCGGGGGCGATCACTACGAGCAGTACTTC. Protein product: CASSLSGGDHYEQYF. The variable domain in full, completed from reference TRBV11-2 and TRBJ2-7, reads EAGVAQSPRYKIIEKRQSVAFWCNPISGHATLYWYQQILGQGPKLLIQFQNNGVVDDSQLPKDRFSAERLKGVDSTLKIQPAKLEDSAVYLCASSLSGGDHYEQYFGPGTRLTVT.

The chain couples TRBV5-1 to TRBJ2-7; 7 bases are shared with TRBD1. CDR1 and CDR2 (germline): SGHRS, YFSETQ. Trimming removed 5 bases from V and 0 bases from J; junction bases left unmatched: 8. The CDR3 has 15 amino acids. The CDR3 sequence: CASRAHRDSSYEQYF. In nucleotides, the CDR3 is TGCGCCAGCAGAGCACACCGGGACAGCTCCTACGAGCAGTACTTC. The full variable domain, rest sourced from reference TRBV5-1 and TRBJ2-7, is KAGVTQTPRYLIKTRGQQVTLSCSPISGHRSVSWYQQTPGQGLQFLFEYFSETQRNKGNFPGRFSGRQFSNSRSEMNVSTLELGDSALYLCASRAHRDSSYEQYFGPGTRLTVT.

V gene TRBV28 combines with J gene TRBJ1-5; tentatively, D is TRBD1 (5 bases). Between the trimmed V and J ends, which lost 6 bases and 3 bases, there was a span of 18 bases. The length of the CDR3 is 16 residues. From germline, CDR1 is MDHEN and CDR2 SYDVKM. CDR3 DNA: TGTGCCAGCAGCCTACGCCTCGGGGGTTACAATCAGCCCCAGCATTTT. Translating gives CASSLRLGGYNQPQHF.

The V call is TRBV5-1, the J call TRBJ2-2; a weak D match, TRBD1 (5 bases). Between the trimmed V and J ends, which lost 1 base and 0 bases, there was a span of 7 bases. This CDR3 spans 15 amino acids. Germline-derived CDR1 and CDR2 are SGHRS and YFSETQ. For the CDR3, the DNA is TGCGCCAGCAGCTTGACAGGAGCGAACACCGGGGAGCTGTTTTTT. Its translation: CASSLTGANTGELFF.